Below are 18 T cell receptor beta chains sequenced from a single sample in a study of T cells in Graves' hyperthyroidism and ophthalmopathy. Amplification yielded TCR beta CDR3 regions, with RNA transcripts as the source. The HTBI primer set was used in a first-round RT-PCR of the TCR CDR3. One entry per CDR3 protein results from TCRdb running MiXCR on the multiplex PCR reads. The data contain 530,000 or so distinct CDR3 sequences, under 60% of them singletons. Sequencing was performed on peripheral blood or thyroid tissue (not recorded which). Every receptor here comes from a woman in her late teens or twenties with Graves' hyperthyroidism.

This clonotype was seen many times. The chain is built from TRBV29-1 and TRBJ2-5; maybe TRBD2 (5 bases). Germline V gene sequence: CDR1 SQVTM, CDR2 ANQGSEA. Between the trimmed V and J ends, which lost 6 bases and 1 base, there was a span of 12 bases. This CDR3 comprises 13 residues. CDR3 DNA: TGCAGCGTGGCGGCGGGCACCCAAGAGACCCAGTACTTC. It yields the protein CSVAAGTQETQYF.

Of note for this clonotype: Given a much more abundant clone one base away, this may be a read error. This chain's CDR3 is CASSLDPDTEALF. CDR3 in DNA: TGCGCCAGCAGCTTGGACCCCGACACTGAAGCTCTCTTT. The V call is TRBV5-1, the J call TRBJ1-1; D not resolved. Per the germline V gene, CDR1 is SGHRS and CDR2 is YFSETQ. The CDR3 length is 13 residues.

This clonotype has ten or more counts. This chain connects TRBV5-1 to TRBJ2-5; 7 bases map to TRBD2. Germline lookup yields CDR1 SGHRS and CDR2 YFSETQ. The ends lost 4 bases at V and 1 base at J; junction bases unmatched: 4. The CDR3 is made up of 14 amino acids. CDR3 sequence reads: CASSTSSGQETQYF. In DNA, the CDR3 is TGCGCCAGCAGCACTTCTAGCGGCCAAGAGACCCAGTACTTC.

This clonotype was detected only once. The chain combines TRBV7-2 with TRBJ1-3, with 7 bases fitting TRBD1. The V gene's germline CDR1 is SGHTA and CDR2 FQGNSA. CDR3 size: 11 residues. J lost 10 bases, V lost 3 bases, and 0 bases had no gene match. The CDR3: CASSLDRTIYF. As DNA, the CDR3 is TGTGCCAGCAGCTTGGACAGGACCATATATTTT.

The rearrangement joins TRBV2 to TRBJ2-7; 10 bases fit TRBD1. The J call may be faulty, since TRBJ2-1 better matches the DNA end. The CDR3 totals 13 residues. Per the germline V gene, CDR1 is SNHLY and CDR2 is FYNNEI. This chain's CDR3 is CASIQDRGDEQFF. CDR3 bases: TGTGCCAGCATTCAGGACAGGGGGGATGAGCAGTTCTTC.

This clonotype was detected ten times or more. The chain joins TRBV3-1 to TRBJ1-5; D remains unclear. The CDR3 sequence is 13 residues long. Trimming stripped 5 bases from V and 4 bases from J, with 9 bases between. The V gene's germline CDR1 is LGHDT and CDR2 YNNKEL (reference sequence). CDR3 region: CASSAQQNQPQHF. Here the CDR3 DNA reads TGTGCCAGCAGCGCACAGCAAAATCAGCCCCAGCATTTT.

J is TRBJ2-3 and V is TRBV6-1; D perhaps matches TRBD2 (5 bases). Germline V gene lookup returns CDR1 MNHNS and CDR2 SASEGT. There are 11 residues in the CDR3. Trimming took off 8 bases at V and 6 bases at J, with 9 bases between the two ends. In DNA form, the CDR3 reads TGTGCCAGCCGACCGGGGGATACGCAGTATTTT. Translation: CASRPGDTQYF.

This clonotype showed up many times. The J gene is TRBJ1-1, the V gene TRBV10-3; possible D gene TRBD1, 6 bases. This CDR3 is 14 amino acids long. The V and J ends lost 6 bases and 3 bases respectively, with 14 bases between them. Per the germline V gene, CDR1 is ENHRY and CDR2 is SYGVKD. In nucleotides, the CDR3 is TGTGCCATCAGCGAGAGACAGGCCTACACTGAAGCTTTCTTT. Encoded protein: CAISERQAYTEAFF.

Comments on this clonotype: A much larger clone differs by one base, so this may be a read error. V usage is TRBV7-2 and J usage is TRBJ1-1; 8 nucleotides line up with TRBD1. V dropped 1 base and J dropped 1; count of bases not matched to a gene: 5. There are 16 residues in the CDR3. Germline V gene data show CDR1 as SGHTA and CDR2 as FQGNSA. The CDR3 coding sequence is TGTGCCAGCAGCTTAGTCCGGACAGGGCGGAACACTGAAGCTTTCTTT. This codes for CASSLVRTGRNTEAFF.

This clonotype was picked up many times. The chain joins TRBV10-2 to TRBJ1-2; 7 bases match TRBD1. This CDR3 comprises 13 residues. Unmatched junction bases numbered 6, after V lost 5 bases and J lost 6 bases. The V gene's germline CDR1 is WSHSY and CDR2 SAAADI. DNA of the CDR3: TGCGCCAGCAGTTCGGACAGGAGGCATGGCTACACCTTC. Its translation: CASSSDRRHGYTF.

This clonotype was recorded at least ten times. CDR3 bases: TGTGCCAGTACCCAGGACAGAGCCTCCTACGAGCAGTACTTC. The encoded protein is CASTQDRASYEQYF. The chain combines TRBV19 with TRBJ2-7; maybe TRBD1 (6 bases). The CDR3 runs to 14 residues. Germline V lookup: CDR1 LNHDA, CDR2 SQIVND (reference sequence). Trimming left V 7 bases short and J 0 bases short, with 13 bases between.

As to this clonotype: A read error is likely, as this CDR3 ends without the conserved phenylalanine or tryptophan. It is unclear where the CDR3 begins or ends on the DNA, so no DNA is shown, and the CDR3 is as TCRdb lists it. This chain links TRBV2 with TRBJ1-5; TRBD1 is the table's D call and was not checked against the DNA. The CDR3 is made up of 15 amino acids, end residues included. Germline V CDR1 and CDR2: SNHLY, FYNNEI. CDR3 region: CASSGQGESISPSMV.

This rearrangement joins TRBV20-1 to TRBJ2-7; 11 bases agree with TRBD2. The germline CDR1 and CDR2 sequences are DFQATT and SNEGSKA (reference sequence). The length of the CDR3 is 13 residues. J gave up 9 bases and V 7 bases, and 11 bases lay outside the gene matches. CDR3 sequence: CSVIGTSGAVQYF. The DNA for the CDR3 is TGCAGTGTTATCGGGACTAGCGGAGCGGTGCAGTACTTC.

This clonotype was observed at least ten times. Here the CDR3 reads CASSQDTGRGRHGTQYF. In DNA, the CDR3 is TGCGCCAGCAGCCAAGATACGGGCAGGGGGCGTCATGGGACCCAGTACTTC. The V call is TRBV4-3, the J call TRBJ2-5, with TRBD1 identical over 8 bases. CDR3 length: 17 residues. CDR1 and CDR2 (germline): LGHNA, YSLEER. Trimming took 0 bases from V and 7 from J; bases not matched to a gene: 13.

This clonotype was counted a few times. The rearrangement joins TRBV7-9 to TRBJ2-5, with 8 bases that match TRBD2. Germline trimming cut 1 base from V and 1 base from J; bases unmatched to any gene: 8. This CDR3 has 17 amino acids. Germline V gene sequence: CDR1 SEHNR, CDR2 FQNEAQ (reference sequence). The CDR3 DNA is TGTGCCAGCAGCTTAGGATCCGGGAGGGCCTCCCAAGAGACCCAGTACTTC. This gives the protein CASSLGSGRASQETQYF.

This sequence joins TRBV7-6 and TRBJ2-7; 10 bases map to TRBD2. Germline loops: CDR1 SGHVS, CDR2 FNYEAQ. The CDR3 loop spans 11 amino acids. The CDR3 here is CTSGVHREQYF. Written as DNA, the CDR3 is TGTACTAGCGGGGTACATCGGGAGCAGTACTTC.

In regard to this clonotype: The final CDR3 position lacks the conserved phenylalanine or tryptophan, pointing to a likely read error. V gene TRBV12-3 or TRBV12-4 combines with J gene TRBJ2-1, with D unclear. The CDR3 covers 15 residues. The V end lost 3 bases, the J end lost 2 bases, and 11 bases lay between the germline ends. For the CDR3, the DNA is TGTGCCAGCAGTTTTGGCAGCTCCGCCTACAATGAGCAGTTCCTC. As protein: CASSFGSSAYNEQFL.

This clonotype was seen many times. The chain recombines TRBV2 with TRBJ1-4, with a possible D match to TRBD1 (5 bases). The CDR3 is 14 residues long. Trimming removed 5 bases from V and 6 bases from J, with 13 bases in between. The V gene's germline CDR1 is SNHLY and CDR2 FYNNEI. CDR3: CASSLHGAYEKLFF. The CDR3 DNA is TGTGCCAGCAGTCTACACGGGGCTTATGAAAAACTGTTTTTT.